This is a list of T cell receptor beta chains from one sample in a study of T cells in Graves' hyperthyroidism and ophthalmopathy. TCRdb passed the multiplex PCR reads through MiXCR, listing each CDR3 protein once. The profile covers about 610,000 distinct CDR3 sequences, with roughly 15% appearing a single time and over 3.5% taken by the ten largest. Material for sequencing was blood. The receptors were gathered from a woman aged 40 to 50 with Graves' ophthalmopathy. CDR3s include the opening cysteine and the closing phenylalanine or tryptophan. A D gene is named only where the DNA matches it firmly. Clone size, where shown, is once, few, many, or a class for clones that have expanded.

- TRBJ2-7 TRBV19 many TGTGCCAGTAGCATAGCGGTAGGTGGGTACTACGAGCAGTACTTC CASSIAVGGYYEQYF
- TRBJ1-5 TRBV6-1 many TGTGCCAGCAGAGCAGGGGAGGGAAATCAGCCCCAGCATTTT CASRAGEGNQPQHF
- TRBJ1-6 TRBV25-1 many TGTGCCAGCAGTGAACGGGGGACTTCACCCCTCCACTTT CASSERGTSPLHF
TRBD2 TRBJ2-7 TRBV20-1 many TGCAGTGCTAGATCGTTTAGCGGGGGCTCCTACGAGCAGTACTTC CSARSFSGGSYEQYF
- TRBJ1-1 TRBV5-1 many TGCGCCAGCAGCTTGGTTCCGGGGGGGAACACTGAAGCTTTCTTT CASSLVPGGNTEAFF
TRBD1 TRBJ1-2 TRBV2 many TGTGCCAGCAGCTCACAGGGGGATGGCTATGGCTACACCTTC CASSSQGDGYGYTF
- TRBJ1-2 TRBV28 few TGTGCCAGCAGTCCGGCTCTAGAAGCTAACTATGGCTACACCTTC CASSPALEANYGYTF
- TRBJ1-1 TRBV19 many TGTGCCAGTAGTATTAGAAGTCGTAGGTCCTCAGCTTTCTTT CASSIRSRRSSAFF
- TRBJ2-7 TRBV7-9 few TGTGCCAGCAGCTTAGCCTTCCCCGGGAACGAGCAGTACTTC CASSLAFPGNEQYF
- TRBJ2-7 TRBV6-2/TRBV6-3 many TGTGCCAGCACCGAACGGGACGGGCTGCAGTACTTC CASTERDGLQYF
- TRBJ1-2 TRBV6-1 few TGTGCCAGCAGTGAAGAAGCGACTAGCGGGAGGGCCACCTTC CASSEEATSGRATF
- TRBJ2-7 TRBV6-5 many TGTGCCAGCAGTTACAACCCAAACTACGAGCAGTACTTC CASSYNPNYEQYF
- TRBJ2-5 TRBV12-3/TRBV12-4 many TGTGCCAGCAGTTTAGACCCTTCGGAGACCCAGTACTTC CASSLDPSETQYF
- TRBJ2-6 TRBV11-2 - TGTGCCAGCAGCTTAGAGGTAGTGGTTTCCGGGGCCAACGTCCTGACTTTC CASSLEVVVSGANVLTF
TRBD1 TRBJ2-7 TRBV4-1 - TGCGCCAGCAGCCTTTCACAGGGGGTTACCTACGAGCAGTACTTC CASSLSQGVTYEQYF
- TRBJ1-2 TRBV7-9 many TGTGCCAGCAGCCCACAGGGCTATGGCTACACCTTC CASSPQGYGYTF
- TRBJ1-1 TRBV10-3 - TGTGCCATCAGTGGCCACCAGAACACTGAAGCTTTCTTT CAISGHQNTEAFF
TRBD2 TRBJ2-7 TRBV20-1 few TGCAGTGCAAACTCCGGGGCTAGCGGATACGAGCAGTACTTC CSANSGASGYEQYF
- TRBJ2-2 TRBV11-2 many TGTGCCAGCAGCTTTAGAGGGATCGGGGAGCTGTTTTTT CASSFRGIGELFF
- TRBJ2-7 TRBV12-3/TRBV12-4 many TGTGCCAGCAGTGACGGACAGCTCTACGAGCAGTACTTC CASSDGQLYEQYF
TRBD2 TRBJ2-7 TRBV28 many TGTGCCAGCAGTTTACCTAGCGGCAACTCCTACGAGCAGTACTTC CASSLPSGNSYEQYF
- TRBJ1-6 TRBV6-5 many TGTGCCAGCAGTTACTCAAGCAATTCACCCCTCCACTTT CASSYSSNSPLHF
TRBD1 TRBJ1-2 TRBV12-3/TRBV12-4 many TGTGCCAGCAGTTTCGCCCGGACAGGGATCAACTATGGCTACACCTTC CASSFARTGINYGYTF
TRBD2 TRBJ2-2 TRBV29-1 - TGCAGCGTTGAAGATCGAAATCGGGGGGTGAACACCGGGGAGCTGTTTTTT CSVEDRNRGVNTGELFF
- TRBJ1-2 TRBV28 many TGTGCCAGCAGCCCCTCCTATGGCTACACCTTC CASSPSYGYTF
TRBD2 TRBJ2-4 TRBV6-2/TRBV6-3 many TGTGCCAGCAGTTACTCGAAGGACTCACTAGCGGGATCGGTAAACATTCAGTACTTC CASSYSKDSLAGSVNIQYF
- TRBJ2-7 TRBV20-1 many TGCAGTGCTAGCCGGCAGGGAAGGGACGAGCAGTACTTC CSASRQGRDEQYF
- TRBJ1-1 TRBV2 many TGTGCCAGCAGGGGCCCAGTGAACACTGAAGCTTTCTTT CASRGPVNTEAFF
- TRBJ2-5 TRBV6-2/TRBV6-3 - TGTGCCAGCAGAGAAAACAGGGTGGAGACCCAGTACTTC CASRENRVETQYF
- TRBJ2-7 TRBV6-5 many TGTGCCAGCAGTTCACGAGTCGGTAGCGGACACTACGAGCAGTACTTC CASSSRVGSGHYEQYF
- TRBJ2-2 TRBV5-1 - TGCGCCAGCGGCAACTCAGTCCGAACCGGGGAGCTGTTTTTT CASGNSVRTGELFF
- TRBJ2-2 TRBV11-3 - TGTGCCAGCAGCTTCCAATTCACCGGGGAGCTGTTTTTT CASSFQFTGELFF
- TRBJ2-7 TRBV7-6 many TGTGCCAGCAGTCGCGAAACAGGGTGGGACGAGCAGTACTTC CASSRETGWDEQYF
TRBD1 TRBJ2-2 TRBV6-2/TRBV6-3 many TGTGCCAGCAGTCACTACAGGGGGCGAAATCTTCCCGAATCCACCGGGGAGCTGTTTTTT CASSHYRGRNLPESTGELFF
- TRBJ2-2 TRBV12-3/TRBV12-4 many TGTGCCAGCAGAGGCTATGGGGGGCCACCGAACACCGGGGAGCTGTTTTTT CASRGYGGPPNTGELFF
- TRBJ2-5 TRBV18 many TGTGCCAGCTGGCAAGGGGGACAAGAGACCCAGTACTTC CASWQGGQETQYF
- TRBJ2-7 TRBV11-2 many TGTGCCAGCAGCTTAGATCTGCGGCACCAAAGCTACGAGCAGTACTTC CASSLDLRHQSYEQYF
TRBD2 TRBJ2-7 TRBV12-3/TRBV12-4 - TGTGCCAGCAGCCCCTCCGGGACTAGCGGGAGTAGGCAGTACTTC CASSPSGTSGSRQYF
- TRBJ2-7 TRBV3-1 few TGTGCCAGCAGCCAGGACCGAGGGGAGCAGTACTTC CASSQDRGEQYF
TRBD1 TRBJ1-1 TRBV27 many TGTGCCAGCAGTCGGATGGACAGGGGGCTCGAGGCTTTCTTT CASSRMDRGLEAFF
- TRBJ2-7 TRBV7-2 many TGTGCCAGCAGCTTACAGAGGTTAGAGCAGTACTTC CASSLQRLEQYF
- TRBJ2-1 TRBV2 many TGTGCCAGCAGTCTCAATGAGCAGTTCTTC CASSLNEQFF
TRBD2 TRBJ2-3 TRBV5-6 many TGTGCCAGCAGCTTGGGGCGTACTAGCGGCACAGATACGCAGTATTTT CASSLGRTSGTDTQYF
- TRBJ2-7 TRBV5-1 - TGCGCCAGCAGCCCCGATCCCGGGACGGCCTCCTCAGGGAAGTACTTC CASSPDPGTASSGKYF
- TRBJ2-7 TRBV19 many TGTGCCAGTAAAGGAGGGTTAGGGGGAGAGGTCTACGAGCAGTACTTC CASKGGLGGEVYEQYF
- TRBJ2-2 TRBV18 - TGTGCCAGCTCACCACCCAGGGGCTACACCGGGGAGCTGTTTTTT CASSPPRGYTGELFF
- TRBJ1-2 TRBV20-1 many TGCAGTGCTGCTCCTGTCAGCTATGGCTACACCTTC CSAAPVSYGYTF
TRBD1 TRBJ1-2 TRBV12-3/TRBV12-4 many TGTGCCAGCAGGGGACAGGGGGCCGTCTATGGCTACACCTTC CASRGQGAVYGYTF
- TRBJ1-1 TRBV6-2/TRBV6-3 many TGTGCCAGCAGTTGGGAAGGGAACACTGAAGCTTTCTTT CASSWEGNTEAFF
TRBD2 TRBJ2-7 TRBV29-1 many TGCAGCGTTGAAGATCGGGGGGGTGCCTACGAGCAGTACTTC CSVEDRGGAYEQYF
- TRBJ2-3 TRBV29-1 many TGCAGCGTTGAAGACAGGCAGCAAAACACAGATACGCAGTATTTT CSVEDRQQNTDTQYF
- TRBJ2-7 TRBV6-1 many TGTGCCAGCAGCCTTAACACAGGGACCGCGGAGCAGTACTTC CASSLNTGTAEQYF
- TRBJ1-5 TRBV2 - TGTGCCAGCACCGAAGCGGTAACCAATCAGCCCCAGCATTTT CASTEAVTNQPQHF
- TRBJ2-7 TRBV12-3/TRBV12-4 - TGTGCCAGCGAACTGGGACGATCGGGGGAGCAGTACTTC CASELGRSGEQYF
TRBD2 TRBJ2-3 TRBV9 many TGTGCCAGCAGCGTAGGAGGAACTAGCGCAGATACGCAGTATTTT CASSVGGTSADTQYF
TRBD2 TRBJ2-3 TRBV19 many TGTGCCAGTAGTAGTGGACTAGCCCCTCTCACAGATACGCAGTATTTT CASSSGLAPLTDTQYF
TRBD1 TRBJ1-1 TRBV6-1 many TGTGCCAGCAGTAGACCAGGACAGGGAAGAACTGAAGCTTTCTTT CASSRPGQGRTEAFF
- TRBJ1-2 TRBV6-5 - TGTGCCAGCAGTTACTCGGTGGGGCACGCAGTTGGCTACACCTTC CASSYSVGHAVGYTF
TRBD1 TRBJ1-2 TRBV7-9 many TGTGCCAGCAGCCAAATGGACAGGGTGGACGGCTACACCTTC CASSQMDRVDGYTF
- TRBJ2-7 TRBV6-1 many TGTGCCAGCAGGGATCATCTAGGGGTGAGCGAGCAGTACTTC CASRDHLGVSEQYF